Below, 15 T cell receptor beta chains from the same sample are listed, as sequenced in a study of cytomegalovirus exposure and HLA in healthy donors. 13 Jbeta primers and 60 Vbeta primers were used for the PCR. Method: immunoSEQ multiplex PCR; TCRdb's copy keeps in-frame clones and lacks some. The repertoire table contains about 100,000 clones. Material: PBMCs. The receptor set was obtained from a man aged 50 to 60 in good health and CMV-seronegative.

The chain couples TRBV9 to TRBJ2-7, with TRBD1 as a possible D gene (7 bases). Germline V gives CDR1 SGDLS, CDR2 YYNGEE. V was pared by 0 bases and J by 3 bases, with 16 bases between. CDR3 length: 16 amino acids. The chain's CDR3 is CASSVAGDSLGYEQYF. CDR3 in DNA: TGTGCCAGCAGCGTAGCGGGGGACAGTTTGGGCTACGAGCAGTACTTC.

V and J are TRBV6-5 and TRBJ1-2; a possible D gene is TRBD1 (5 bases). V gave up 8 bases and J gave up 1 base, with 11 bases separating them. The CDR3 runs 13 residues. Germline-derived CDR1 and CDR2 are MNHEY and SVGAGI. The CDR3 loop reads CASGGVLNYGYTF. The DNA of the CDR3 is TGTGCCAGCGGGGGGGTTCTTAACTATGGCTACACCTTC.

The DNA of the CDR3 is TGCGCCAGCAGCCAAGGACTAGCGGGGGGACAAGAGACCCAGTACTTC. Protein sequence: CASSQGLAGGQETQYF. The V call is TRBV4-1, the J call TRBJ2-5; 13 bases map to TRBD2. V lost 1 base to trimming and J lost 2 bases; unmatched junction nucleotides: 1. Germline CDR1 reads MGHRA; CDR2 reads YSYEKL. The length of the CDR3 is 16 residues.

The chain carries TRBV4-3 and TRBJ1-1, with 8 positions matching TRBD1. The CDR3 loop spans 13 amino acids. The germline V gene has CDR1 LGHNA and CDR2 YSLEER. The trim removed 6 bases at V and 5 bases at J, leaving 5 bases unmatched. The CDR3 bases are TGCGCCAGCAGTCCTACAGGGGGGACTGAAGCTTTCTTT. It codes for CASSPTGGTEAFF.

The V call is TRBV2, the J call TRBJ1-5; a weak D match, TRBD1 (5 bases). CDR3 length: 14 amino acids. V was trimmed by 4 bases and J by 3 bases, leaving 10 bases between them. In germline, CDR1 is SNHLY, CDR2 FYNNEI. Here the CDR3 reads CASSADRYNQPQHF. The CDR3 bases are TGTGCCAGCAGTGCTGACAGATACAATCAGCCCCAGCATTTT.

The rearrangement uses TRBV30 and TRBJ2-7; D remains unclear. CDR3 size: 13 residues. Trimming stripped 1 base from V and 1 base from J, with 8 bases between. CDR1 is GTSNPN and CDR2 is SVGIG in the germline V gene (reference sequence). This chain's CDR3 is CAWSDWSSYEQYF. The CDR3 DNA is TGTGCCTGGAGTGATTGGAGTTCCTACGAGCAGTACTTC.

This rearrangement joins TRBV15 to TRBJ2-7; 7 bases match TRBD1. The CDR3 runs to 16 residues. Germline V gene sequence: CDR1 LNHNV, CDR2 YYDKDF (reference sequence). With 5 bases clipped from V and 2 bases from J, the junction kept 12 bases outside the gene matches. The CDR3 loop reads CATSSPGTVNAYEQYF. Written as DNA, the CDR3 is TGTGCCACCAGCTCTCCCGGGACAGTAAATGCCTACGAGCAGTACTTC.

For the CDR3, the DNA is TGTGCCAGTAGTTCCAGGGACTACGACACTGAAGCTTTCTTT. It specifies CASSSRDYDTEAFF. The J gene is TRBJ1-1, the V gene TRBV19; a possible D gene is TRBD1 (5 bases). V was pared by 5 bases and J by 3 bases, with 13 bases between. The length of the CDR3 is 14 residues. From germline, CDR1 is LNHDA and CDR2 SQIVND (reference sequence).

The V call is TRBV19, the J call TRBJ2-7; the D gene is possibly TRBD2 (5 bases). Germline CDR1 is LNHDA and CDR2 is SQIVND (reference sequence). The V end was cut by 8 bases, the J end by 2 bases, with 13 bases between. The CDR3 loop spans 13 amino acids. This CDR3 is CASRPLGAYEQYF. The CDR3 nucleotides read TGTGCCAGTCGACCGTTGGGAGCCTACGAGCAGTACTTC.

Details on this clone: One end of the junction fails to match germline, which may point to a read error. The genes are TRBV5-1 and TRBJ1-1; D gene unclear. Germline V gives CDR1 SGHRS, CDR2 YFSETQ. The CDR3 spans 15 residues. The CDR3 loop is CAGSAGVALNTEAFF. The CDR3 DNA sequence: TGCGCCGGCAGCGCCGGTGTTGCGCTGAACACTGAAGCTTTCTTT.

The J gene is TRBJ2-1, the V gene TRBV2; 13 nucleotides line up with TRBD2. J was trimmed by 8 bases and V by 3 bases; bases with no gene match: 4. CDR1 and CDR2 from the germline V gene are SNHLY and FYNNEI. The CDR3 runs to 15 residues. CDR3 nucleotide sequence: TGTGCCAGCAGTGAGAGGACTAGCGGGAGTCATGAGCAGTTCTTC. Translated, it gives CASSERTSGSHEQFF. The complete variable domain, with remaining parts taken from reference TRBV2 and TRBJ2-1, reads EPEVTQTPSHQVTQMGQEVILRCVPISNHLYFYWYRQILGQKVEFLVSFYNNEISEKSEIFDDQFSVERPDGSNFTLKIRSTKLEDSAMYFCASSERTSGSHEQFFGPGTRLTVL.

The rearrangement joins TRBV6-1 to TRBJ2-7; 8 positions agree with TRBD2. Germline V gene data show CDR1 as MNHNS and CDR2 as SASEGT. The V segment lost 7 bases and the J segment 4 bases; nucleotides outside the gene matches: 6. The CDR3 sequence is 13 residues long. Written as DNA, the CDR3 is TGTGCCAGCACCCTCGGGGGGGGGTACGAGCAGTACTTC. Translated, it gives CASTLGGGYEQYF.

The chain has TRBV9 and TRBJ2-7, with unresolved D. In germline, CDR1 is SGDLS, CDR2 YYNGEE. The CDR3 is 14 amino acids. V lost 0 bases and J lost 0, with 7 bases in between. The CDR3 DNA follows: TGTGCCAGCAGCGTAGGAGGAGTCTCCTACGAGCAGTACTTC. Translating it yields CASSVGGVSYEQYF.

V usage is TRBV30 and J usage is TRBJ2-2; D gene ambiguous. CDR3 length equals 13 residues. The germline CDR1 and CDR2 sequences are GTSNPN and SVGIG (reference sequence). Trimming shortened V by 0 bases and J by 6 bases, and 8 bases separated the two germline ends. CDR3 region: CAWSVEIPGELFF. The CDR3 DNA reads as TGTGCCTGGAGTGTGGAGATTCCCGGGGAGCTGTTTTTT.

The V gene is TRBV2, the J gene TRBJ1-1; D uncertain. Germline assignment: CDR1 SNHLY and CDR2 FYNNEI. The CDR3 covers 15 residues. Trimming took off 6 bases at V and 0 bases at J, with 14 bases between the two ends. CDR3 sequence reads: CASSPKTRMNTEAFF. The CDR3 DNA is TGTGCCAGCAGCCCAAAGACACGGATGAACACTGAAGCTTTCTTT. Full variable domain (rest looked up from reference TRBV2 and TRBJ1-1): EPEVTQTPSHQVTQMGQEVILRCVPISNHLYFYWYRQILGQKVEFLVSFYNNEISEKSEIFDDQFSVERPDGSNFTLKIRSTKLEDSAMYFCASSPKTRMNTEAFFGQGTRLTVV.